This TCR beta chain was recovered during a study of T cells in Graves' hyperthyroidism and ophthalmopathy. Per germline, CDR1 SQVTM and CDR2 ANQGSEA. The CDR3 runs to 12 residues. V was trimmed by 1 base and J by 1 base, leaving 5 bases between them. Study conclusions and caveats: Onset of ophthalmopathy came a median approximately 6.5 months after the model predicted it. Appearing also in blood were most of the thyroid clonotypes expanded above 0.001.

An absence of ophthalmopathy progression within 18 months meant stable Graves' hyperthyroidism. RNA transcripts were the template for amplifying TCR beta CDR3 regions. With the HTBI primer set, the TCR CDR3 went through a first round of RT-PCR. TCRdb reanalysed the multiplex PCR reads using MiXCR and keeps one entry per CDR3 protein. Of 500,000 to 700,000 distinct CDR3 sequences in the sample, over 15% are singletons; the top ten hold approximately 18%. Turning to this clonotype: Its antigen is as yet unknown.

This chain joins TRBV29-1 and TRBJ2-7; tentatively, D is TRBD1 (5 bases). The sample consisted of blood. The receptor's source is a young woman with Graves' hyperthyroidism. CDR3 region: CSVEAGSYEQYF. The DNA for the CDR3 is TGCAGCGTTGAAGCAGGGTCCTACGAGCAGTACTTC.